One sample yielded the 23 T cell receptor beta chains listed below, sequenced in a study of beta chain features in type 1 diabetes. The whole isolated RNA underwent reverse transcription, so sequencing captured expressed TCRB transcripts. Profiling relied on immunoSEQ multiplex PCR, and the TCRdb table lists in-frame clones only, not all of them. The table has 400,000 to 600,000 clones, about 30% seen once. Input material: naive CD4+ T cells from blood. These receptors were obtained from a man in his late teens or twenties in good health.

This clone showed up just a few times. The genes are TRBV28 and TRBJ2-1, with 8 bases lining up with TRBD2. J was trimmed by 15 bases and V by 6 bases; bases with no gene match: 13. The CDR3 runs to 13 residues. Germline V gene data show CDR1 as MDHEN and CDR2 as SYDVKM. CDR3 coding DNA: TGTGCCAGCAGGGGGACTAGGGTCCTCCGGGGGTTCTTC. This gives the protein CASRGTRVLRGFF. Using reference TRBV28 and TRBJ2-1 for the parts outside the CDR3, the full variable domain is DVKVTQSSRYLVKRTGEKVFLECVQDMDHENMFWYRQDPGLGLRLIYFSYDVKMKEKGDIPEGYSVSREKKERFSLILESASTNQTSMYLCASRGTRVLRGFFGPGTRLTVL.

V is TRBV5-6 and J is TRBJ2-5; perhaps TRBD2 as D (7 bases). CDR1 is SGHDT, CDR2 YYEEEE, per germline. CDR3 length equals 15 residues. V was shortened by 4 bases and J by 4 bases, with 17 bases between the two germline ends. In DNA, the CDR3 is TGTGCCAGCAGCACGAGGGGGGGCGCGGGAGAGACCCAGTACTTC. Translated: CASSTRGGAGETQYF. Variable domain in full (rest from reference TRBV5-6 and TRBJ2-5): DAGVTQSPTHLIKTRGQQVTLRCSPKSGHDTVSWYQQALGQGPQFIFQYYEEEERQRGNFPDRFSGHQFPNYSSELNVNALLLGDSALYLCASSTRGGAGETQYFGPGTRLLVL.

Concerning this clone itself: The sample holds other DNA sequences that translate to the same CDR3. The chain has TRBV20-1 and TRBJ2-3; D possibly corresponds to TRBD2 (5 bases). The germline V and J ends were trimmed by 5 bases and 5 bases, with 8 bases remaining between them. Germline values: CDR1 DFQATT, CDR2 SNEGSKA (reference sequence). This CDR3 contains 11 residues. CDR3 bases: TGCAGTGCTGTACGGGGAGATACGCAGTATTTT. It yields the protein CSAVRGDTQYF.

The V and J genes are TRBV30 and TRBJ1-4; D unresolved. Trimming removed 5 bases at V and 12 bases at J, with 19 bases between. The CDR3 spans 13 residues. The V gene's germline CDR1 is GTSNPN and CDR2 SVGIG (reference sequence). As DNA, the CDR3 is TGTGCCTGGGGGGATTCTCCTCCTGGGGAACTGTTTTTT. Translating it yields CAWGDSPPGELFF.

The chain has TRBV4-3 and TRBJ2-1, with D perhaps TRBD2 (6 bases). V lost 2 bases, J lost 8 bases, and 16 bases lay in between. The germline gives CDR1 LGHNA, CDR2 YSLEER. This CDR3 is built from 15 residues. CDR3 region: CASSQQTSWVYEQFF. As DNA, the CDR3 is TGCGCCAGCAGCCAACAAACTAGCTGGGTCTATGAGCAGTTCTTC.

The chain recombines TRBV30 with TRBJ2-6, with 8 bases that match TRBD2. This CDR3 has 18 residues. Trimming at V came to 7 bases and at J to 1 base, leaving 15 bases not matched to a gene. Germline CDR1 GTSNPN, CDR2 SVGIG (reference sequence). The CDR3 DNA reads TGTGCCTCAAGAACTCGGGAGGGCTCCCATTCTGGGGCCAACGTCCTGACTTTC. Amino acid sequence: CASRTREGSHSGANVLTF.

V gene TRBV7-3 combines with J gene TRBJ2-1; TRBD2 aligns across 9 bases. Germline V lookup: CDR1 SGHTA, CDR2 FQGTGA. V lost 4 bases, J lost 8 bases, and 6 bases stayed unmatched. CDR3 size: 14 residues. The CDR3 bases are TGTGCCAGCAGCTGGGCGGGAGGGCCCTATGAGCAGTTCTTC. Protein: CASSWAGGPYEQFF. Full variable domain (missing parts from reference TRBV7-3 and TRBJ2-1): GAGVSQTPSNKVTEKGKYVELRCDPISGHTALYWYRQSLGQGPEFLIYFQGTGAADDSGLPNDRFFAVRPEGSVSTLKIQRTERGDSAVYLCASSWAGGPYEQFFGPGTRLTVL.

V and J are TRBV9 and TRBJ2-5; D ambiguous. Germline V lookup: CDR1 SGDLS, CDR2 YYNGEE. The CDR3 consists of 13 residues. V lost 0 bases, J lost 5 bases, and 8 bases lay in between. This CDR3 is CASSVDSAETQYF. The CDR3 DNA reads TGTGCCAGCAGCGTAGACAGTGCGGAGACCCAGTACTTC.

V gene TRBV25-1 combines with J gene TRBJ2-3; 8 positions agree with TRBD1. V was pared by 6 bases and J by 0 bases, with 8 bases of the junction left unmatched. Germline V lookup: CDR1 MGHDK, CDR2 SYGVNS. This CDR3 is 16 amino acids long. The CDR3 spells CASSRRTGGSTDTQYF. The DNA of the CDR3 is TGTGCCAGCAGCAGGAGAACAGGGGGGAGCACAGATACGCAGTATTTT. Based on the CDR3 plus reference TRBV25-1 and TRBJ2-3, the full variable domain is EADIYQTPRYLVIGTGKKITLECSQTMGHDKMYWYQQDPGMELHLIHYSYGVNSTEKGDLSSESTVSRIRTEHFPLTLESARPSHTSQYLCASSRRTGGSTDTQYFGPGTRLTVL.

A few counts support this clone. The chain carries TRBV7-2 and TRBJ2-1; a weak D match, TRBD2 (6 bases). The germline CDR1 and CDR2 sequences are SGHTA and FQGNSA. V was clipped by 0 bases and J by 7 bases, with 13 bases between them. This CDR3 has 15 amino acids. Written as DNA, the CDR3 is TGTGCCAGCAGCTTAGCGGGAGGACTTCGAAATGAGCAGTTCTTC. Its translation: CASSLAGGLRNEQFF. The full variable domain, in which reference TRBV7-2 and TRBJ2-1 provide the parts outside the CDR3, is GAGVSQSPSNKVTEKGKDVELRCDPISGHTALYWYRQSLGQGLEFLIYFQGNSAPDKSGLPSDRFSAERTGGSVSTLTIQRTQQEDSAVYLCASSLAGGLRNEQFFGPGTRLTVL.

The J gene is TRBJ1-5, the V gene TRBV10-3, with 7 bases that match TRBD1. The CDR3 is 12 residues long. Germline values: CDR1 ENHRY, CDR2 SYGVKD. J gave up 7 bases and V 8 bases, and 5 bases lay outside the gene matches. The CDR3, as DNA: TGTGCCATCTCACAGGGGAAACAGCCCCAGCATTTT. Translation gives CAISQGKQPQHF.

DNA for the CDR3: TGTGCCTGGAGCCCGGGACTACAAAATGAGCAGTTCTTC. Its protein product is CAWSPGLQNEQFF. The chain has TRBV30 and TRBJ2-1, with 7 positions matching TRBD2. The CDR3 loop spans 13 amino acids. Germline trimming cut 3 bases from V and 7 bases from J; bases unmatched to any gene: 6. The germline CDR1 and CDR2 sequences are GTSNPN and SVGIG (reference sequence).

The chain employs TRBV15 and TRBJ1-2; TRBD1 is a possible D gene (5 bases). CDR1 is LNHNV, CDR2 YYDKDF, per germline (reference sequence). CDR3 size: 14 residues. Trimming shortened V by 0 bases and J by 7 bases, and 12 bases separated the two germline ends. In DNA, the CDR3 is TGTGCCACCAGCAGAGATAACCAGGGCAGTGGCTACACCTTC. This encodes CATSRDNQGSGYTF.

This clone was observed a few times. The chain combines TRBV13 with TRBJ2-7; D possibly corresponds to TRBD2 (5 bases). The germline V gene has CDR1 PRHDT and CDR2 FYEKMQ (reference sequence). Trimming cost V 3 bases and J 3 bases, with 15 bases left between them. There are 15 residues in the CDR3. The DNA for the CDR3 is TGTGCCAGCAGCTTGTATGGGAGTCCTCGCTACGAGCAGTACTTC. Encoded protein: CASSLYGSPRYEQYF.

In this sample, this clone turned up a few times. This chain uses TRBV14 with TRBJ2-1; TRBD2 agrees at 9 bases. V shed 4 bases and J 0 bases; nucleotides not matched to a gene: 4. Germline V lookup: CDR1 SGHDN, CDR2 FVKESK. The CDR3 runs to 16 residues. CDR3 sequence reads: CASSRLTSGSYNEQFF. The CDR3 DNA follows: TGTGCCAGCAGCCGACTGACTAGCGGCTCCTACAATGAGCAGTTCTTC. Full variable domain (outside the CDR3, taken from reference TRBV14 and TRBJ2-1): EAGVTQFPSHSVIEKGQTVTLRCDPISGHDNLYWYRRVMGKEIKFLLHFVKESKQDESGMPNNRFLAERTGGTYSTLKVQPAELEDSGVYFCASSRLTSGSYNEQFFGPGTRLTVL.

This clone was picked up a small number of times. CDR3 region: CAWSRQGRYGYTF. CDR3 DNA: TGTGCCTGGAGTAGACAGGGAAGATATGGCTACACCTTC. V is TRBV30 and J is TRBJ1-2, with 7 bases matching TRBD1. J was trimmed by 5 bases and V by 2 bases; bases with no gene match: 5. There are 13 residues in the CDR3. The germline gives CDR1 GTSNPN, CDR2 SVGIG (reference sequence).

This clone was picked up a small number of times. The CDR3: CAWSLGGANIQYF. CDR3 nucleotide sequence: TGTGCCTGGAGTCTAGGGGGCGCGAACATTCAGTACTTC. The chain employs TRBV30 and TRBJ2-4, with 7 positions matching TRBD1. Germline CDR1 reads GTSNPN; CDR2 reads SVGIG (reference sequence). V trimming: 2 bases; J trimming: 7 bases; junction bases outside the gene matches: 5. CDR3 size: 13 residues.

The V and J genes are TRBV5-1 and TRBJ2-5; a weak D match, TRBD1 (5 bases). Between the trimmed V and J ends, which lost 0 bases and 4 bases, there was a span of 10 bases. The CDR3 spans 14 residues. From germline, CDR1 is SGHRS and CDR2 YFSETQ. This CDR3 reads CASSLEGEGETQYF. CDR3 bases: TGCGCCAGCAGCTTGGAAGGGGAAGGAGAGACCCAGTACTTC.

J is TRBJ2-7 and V is TRBV29-1; no clear D gene. Trimming shortened V by 3 bases and J by 7 bases, and 16 bases separated the two germline ends. The germline V gene encodes CDR1 SQVTM and CDR2 ANQGSEA. This CDR3 has 13 amino acids. The CDR3 sequence is CSVESNSRGEQYF. In DNA, the CDR3 is TGCAGCGTTGAGTCAAACAGCCGAGGAGAGCAGTACTTC.

This clone was detected a few times. CDR3 in amino acids: CASSQSIAGGGMQFF. The CDR3 nucleotides are TGCGCCAGCAGCCAGAGTATAGCGGGAGGGGGCATGCAGTTCTTC. The V gene is TRBV4-3, the J gene TRBJ2-1, with 11 nucleotides matching TRBD2. V lost 3 bases and J lost 12; bases outside the gene matches: 10. The CDR3 spans 15 residues. In germline, CDR1 is LGHNA, CDR2 YSLEER.

This chain joins TRBV30 and TRBJ1-3, with D uncertain. CDR1 and CDR2 from the germline V gene are GTSNPN and SVGIG (reference sequence). The CDR3 consists of 13 residues. The CDR3: CAAERNSGNTIYF. CDR3 sequence (DNA): TGTGCTGCAGAGAGGAACTCTGGAAACACCATATATTTT. Full variable domain (missing parts from reference TRBV30 and TRBJ1-3): SQTIHQWPATLVQPVGSPLSLECTVEGTSNPNLYWYRQAAGRGLQLLFYSVGIGQISSEVPQNLSASRPQDRQFILSSKKLLLSDSGFYLCAAERNSGNTIYFGEGSWLTVV.

The V gene is TRBV29-1, the J gene TRBJ2-1; 13 bases align to TRBD2. Losses at the gene ends were 2 bases for V and 4 bases for J; bases not matched to a gene: 5. This CDR3 contains 16 residues. In germline, CDR1 is SQVTM, CDR2 ANQGSEA. The CDR3 bases are TGCAGCGTTGAATCACTAGCGGGAGGGTCGTACAATGAGCAGTTCTTC. Its protein product is CSVESLAGGSYNEQFF.

In its sample, this clone was seen a few times. V and J are TRBV28 and TRBJ2-6; 12 nucleotides agree with TRBD1. The V and J ends lost 4 bases and 1 base, in that order; junction bases with no gene match: 5. CDR3 size: 18 residues. Germline CDR1 and CDR2: MDHEN and SYDVKM. The CDR3 region is CASSSPGQGASGANVLTF. In DNA, the CDR3 is TGTGCCAGCAGTTCGCCGGGACAGGGGGCATCTGGGGCCAACGTCCTGACTTTC.